The subject of this entry is one T cell receptor beta chain. Assay used: immunoSEQ multiplex PCR; TCRdb lists only in-frame clones, some missing. The sample shows about 180,000 clones, roughly 85% of them seen only once. This entry belongs to a study of blood T cell repertoires in COVID-19. Study at large: PBMCs, B-cell-depleted T cells, or T cells were the source of the cDNA or gDNA that made up the material.

Germline CDR1 is KGHDR and CDR2 is SFDVKD. CDR3 size: 15 residues. The V gene end was trimmed by 3 bases and the J gene end by 7 bases; junction bases not matched to a gene: 6. Sequences were obtained from peripheral blood. This sequence originates from a man aged 45 to 65 with active or convalescent COVID-19. The chain joins TRBV24-1 to TRBJ2-7, with 12 nucleotides matching TRBD1. This chain's CDR3 is CATSDPGTGGREQYF. For the CDR3, the DNA is TGTGCCACCAGTGATCCCGGGACAGGGGGCCGAGAGCAGTACTTC.